The sequence of this T cell receptor (beta chain) was determined in a study of OX40 agonist ivuxolimab in advanced cancers. In the study overall: Ivuxolimab was a fully human IgG2 agonistic monoclonal antibody targeting the costimulatory receptor OX40 (CD134). Partial responses occurred in three dose-escalation patients, of whom one had hepatocellular carcinoma and two had cutaneous melanoma. Intravenous ivuxolimab was administered to patients every 2 weeks at six dose levels: 0.01, 0.1, 0.3, 1.5, 3 and 10 mg/kg. Of the approximately 53 patients in dose escalation, 19 had hepatocellular carcinoma, approximately 15 had melanoma, 9 had renal cell carcinoma and 9 had head and neck cancer. A male proportion of 82.7% and a mean age of 60 years, ranging from 23 to 79, were recorded for the dose-escalation cohort. The monotherapy dose-escalation portion (N of about 50 patients) of the phase I ivuxolimab trial is reported in the paper. Prior anti-PD-1, anti-PD-L1 or anti-CTLA-4 therapy was permitted, and checkpoint inhibitors had been received by approximately 39% of dose-escalation patients. The purpose of peripheral TCRbeta sequencing was to test whether ivuxolimab changed TCR sequence diversity and led to clonal T-cell expansion. Paper-wide results and their limitations: In the 0.1-3.0 mg/kg groups, partial responders had among the lowest normalized peripheral clonal expansion, particularly in CD8+ T cells. At doses of 0.1 to 3.0 mg/kg, clonal expansion of both CD4+ and CD8+ blood T cells was observed from baseline to week 6. The antigen specificity of the clonally expanded peripheral T cells was not determined. On average, CD8+ T cells showed more expanded clones than CD4+ T cells after ivuxolimab. Low levels of normalized T-cell clonal expansion were also seen in some nonresponding patients.

The trial excluded patients who had a history of autoimmune disease or who were on systemic immunosuppression. Peripheral blood for TCR sequencing was drawn from every dose cohort at baseline, at cycle 4 day 1 and at cycle 7 day 1. Samples came from an open-label, multicenter, first-in-human phase I dose-escalation trial of ivuxolimab. The trial enrolled adults with locally advanced or metastatic head and neck squamous cell, hepatocellular, melanoma or renal cell carcinoma. Before TCR sequencing, CD4+ T cells and CD8+ T cells from peripheral blood were sorted into separate populations. Comments on this clone: The specificity of this receptor is unknown. Base qualities are not provided; no much larger clone lies one nucleotide away.

The CDR1 and CDR2 encoded by the germline V gene are SGHRS and YFSETQ. The CDR3 covers 13 residues, taking in both the cysteine and the phenylalanine. The entry retains the CDR3 DNA only, 39 bases that are in frame from base 1. Relative to germline, V is 2 bases shorter and J is 9 bases shorter, with 12 bases between their ends. Genomic DNA was isolated from the sorted cells so that the TCRbeta CDR3 region could be sequenced. The immunoSEQ Assay was used to sequence the TCRbeta CDR3 regions. TCRdb holds this immuneACCESS table with in-frame rearrangements only. Some clones are missing; in checked studies, unresolved V genes explain under half, and the rest has no known cause. The sample table lists 110,000 or so clones, around 93% of them with a count of one. About 0.67% of the sample comes from the top ten.

The material was CD4+ or CD8+ T cells sorted from blood, obtained in a trial of the OX40 agonist ivuxolimab. The TCR comes from an adult with an advanced solid tumor such as melanoma, head and neck, liver or kidney cancer. The chain is assembled from TRBV5-1 and TRBJ2-1; the D call is possibly TRBD1 or TRBD2, each sharing 5 bases. The sequenced DNA: TGCGCCAGCAGCTTTCGTCTTGGGGGTGAGCAGTTCTTC. Protein translation: CASSFRLGGEQFF. The full variable domain, with segments outside the CDR3 supplied by the reference TRBV5-1 and TRBJ2-1 proteins, appears as KAGVTQTPRYLIKTRGQQVTLSCSPISGHRSVSWYQQTPGQGLQFLFEYFSETQRNKGNFPGRFSGRQFSNSRSEMNVSTLELGDSALYLCASSFRLGGEQFFGPGTRLTVL.